Given below is one TCR beta chain in context. Per the study methods: Estimation of nucleated cell counts was performed using reference gene primer amplification. TCRdb keeps only in-frame clones here, not all; method: immunoSEQ multiplex PCR. D and trimming come from the DNA, and the V and J calls and clone size come from that table. The table includes about 230,000 clones, 83% detected once. The data are from a study of blood T cell repertoires in COVID-19. Study context: Nucleic acid was either cDNA or gDNA, and it came from T cells, B-cell-depleted T cells, or PBMCs.

This TCR came from a man aged 35 to 55 with active or convalescent COVID-19. Sequenced: peripheral blood.

CDR3 amino acids: CSVEGEGEAFF. CDR3 bases: TGCAGCGTTGAGGGGGAGGGTGAAGCTTTCTTT. The chain joins TRBV29-1 to TRBJ1-1; D possibly corresponds to TRBD1 (5 bases). The CDR3 sequence is 11 residues long. V lost 3 bases to trimming and J lost 7 bases, with 9 bases between them. Germline CDR1 is SQVTM and CDR2 is ANQGSEA. The full variable domain, in which reference TRBV29-1 and TRBJ1-1 provide the parts outside the CDR3, is SAVISQKPSRDICQRGTSLTIQCQVDSQVTMMFWYRQQPGQSLTLIATANQGSEATYESGFVIDKFPISRPNLTFSTLTVSNMSPEDSSIYLCSVEGEGEAFFGQGTRLTVV.